The 23 T cell receptor beta chains reported below all come from one sample, sequenced in a study of blood T cells in healthy people across ages. With a J-beta primer mix and a sample-barcoded 5' primer, a second PCR ran roughly 6 to 11 cycles. TCRdb called the 5' RACE reads again in MiXCR, with one record for every CDR3 protein. In the table there are about 1.4 million distinct CDR3 sequences, around 59% of which are singletons. The material sequenced was blood. All receptors derive from a man aged 18 to 30 in good health.

This clonotype was seen a handful of times. This chain connects TRBV5-1 to TRBJ2-3; 7 bases line up with TRBD1. With 3 bases clipped from V and 6 bases from J, the junction kept 4 bases outside the gene matches. CDR3 length: 13 amino acids. Germline V CDR1 and CDR2: SGHRS, YFSETQ. CDR3: CASSSGQSDTQYF. The CDR3 bases are TGCGCCAGCAGCTCGGGACAGTCGGATACGCAGTATTTT.

The chain employs TRBV10-3 and TRBJ2-4, with D possibly matching TRBD2 (6 bases). The DNA end lines up better with TRBJ2-7; the J call may be wrong. Germline CDR1 and CDR2: ENHRY and SYGVKD. The CDR3 loop spans 13 amino acids. The CDR3 loop reads CATLLAPSYEQYF. CDR3 DNA sequence: TGTGCCACCCTACTAGCTCCGAGCTACGAGCAGTACTTC.

This clonotype was found a few times. This chain connects TRBV28 to TRBJ2-3; 7 bases fit TRBD2. CDR3 length equals 14 residues. V lost 4 bases to trimming and J lost 3 bases; unmatched junction nucleotides: 4. Germline CDR1 and CDR2: MDHEN and SYDVKM. CDR3 nucleotide sequence: TGTGCCAGCAGTTGGGCGGGGGTAACAGATACGCAGTATTTT. It yields the protein CASSWAGVTDTQYF.

V and J are TRBV6-1 and TRBJ1-5; maybe TRBD1 (5 bases). The V gene's germline CDR1 is MNHNS and CDR2 SASEGT. This CDR3 is built from 14 residues. Trimming stripped 1 base from V and 3 bases from J, with 7 bases between. The CDR3 nucleotides are TGTGCCAGCAGTGAAGGACAGTTCAATCAGCCCCAGCATTTT. Its translation is CASSEGQFNQPQHF.

This clonotype was seen only a few times. The rearrangement links TRBV29-1 to TRBJ1-2; 7 bases are a match to TRBD1. This CDR3 comprises 13 residues. Germline CDR1 SQVTM, CDR2 ANQGSEA. The V gene end was trimmed by 3 bases and the J gene end by 7 bases; junction bases not matched to a gene: 8. Here the CDR3 reads CSVELTGRLGYTF. For the CDR3, the DNA is TGCAGCGTTGAGCTGACAGGGAGACTTGGCTACACCTTC.

The chain carries TRBV7-2 and TRBJ1-2; D is possibly TRBD1 (5 bases). CDR3 length: 15 residues. Between the trimmed V and J ends, which lost 4 bases and 4 bases, there was a span of 16 bases. Germline V gene lookup returns CDR1 SGHTA and CDR2 FQGNSA. The CDR3, as DNA: TGTGCCAGCAGCTCAGGTTCCGCGCAGGGCTATGGCTACACCTTC. Translated: CASSSGSAQGYGYTF.

The rearrangement links TRBV2 to TRBJ2-5; 8 bases are a match to TRBD2. V was clipped by 6 bases and J by 11 bases; unmatched bases: 17. Looked up from germline, CDR1 is SNHLY and CDR2 is FYNNEI. This CDR3 comprises 15 residues. The CDR3 loop is CASRRAGVVSYEQYF. Here the CDR3 DNA reads TGTGCCAGCAGGCGAGCGGGAGTGGTTTCCTATGAGCAGTACTTC.

The chain has TRBV29-1 and TRBJ2-2, with 8 bases that match TRBD1. Germline CDR1 reads SQVTM; CDR2 reads ANQGSEA. The CDR3 is made up of 15 amino acids. The CDR3 spells CSDRLVGQGTGELFF. In nucleotides, the CDR3 is TGCAGTGACCGCTTGGTAGGACAGGGAACCGGGGAGCTGTTTTTT.

V is TRBV3-1 and J is TRBJ1-1, with D perhaps matching TRBD1 (5 bases). The CDR3 extends over 12 amino acids. In germline, CDR1 is LGHDT, CDR2 YNNKEL (reference sequence). The germline V and J ends were trimmed by 1 base and 9 bases, with 9 bases remaining between them. The CDR3 DNA reads TGTGCCAGCAGCCAAGGCCGACAGCAAGCTTTCTTT. Its protein is CASSQGRQQAFF. The full variable domain, completed using reference TRBV3-1 and TRBJ1-1, is DTAVSQTPKYLVTQMGNDKSIKCEQNLGHDTMYWYKQDSKKFLKIMFSYNNKELIINETVPNRFSPKSPDKAHLNLHINSLELGDSAVYFCASSQGRQQAFFGQGTRLTVV.

This rearrangement joins TRBV6-5 to TRBJ1-2; D remains unclear. Trimming removed 4 bases at V and 8 bases at J, with 11 bases between. From germline, CDR1 is MNHEY and CDR2 SVGAGI. The CDR3 has 12 residues. The CDR3 region has the DNA TGTGCCAGCAGTTCCGACCTTTTGGGCTACACCTTC. Protein product: CASSSDLLGYTF.

This chain joins TRBV6-6 and TRBJ2-1; unclear D gene. CDR3 length equals 10 residues. CDR1 MNHNY and CDR2 SVGAGI come from the germline V gene (reference sequence). Between the trimmed V and J ends, which lost 6 bases and 9 bases, there was a span of 6 bases. The CDR3 nucleotides are TGTGCCAGCAGGTTTGTTGAGCAGTTCTTC. Protein product: CASRFVEQFF.

The genes are TRBV6-5 and TRBJ2-5, with 12 bases identical to TRBD2. The CDR3 sequence is 15 residues long. V was pared by 2 bases and J by 11 bases, with 9 bases of the junction left unmatched. The germline V gene encodes CDR1 MNHEY and CDR2 SVGAGI. CDR3 coding DNA: TGTGCCAGCAGTTACGGACTAGCGGGACCTAGGGGGCAGTACTTC. Its translation is CASSYGLAGPRGQYF.

The DNA for the CDR3 is TGTGCCAGCAGTGGGACTAGCGTCCACGAGCAGTACTTC. It yields the protein CASSGTSVHEQYF. V is TRBV6-2 or TRBV6-3 and J is TRBJ2-7; TRBD2 agrees at 10 bases. The CDR3 spans 13 residues. The J segment lost 5 bases and the V segment lost 5 bases, leaving 3 bases of the junction unmatched. The germline CDR1 and CDR2 sequences are MNHEY and SVGEGT.

This clonotype appeared a few times. The chain is built from TRBV4-1 and TRBJ2-5, with unresolved D. Trimming pared 1 base from V and 2 bases from J, leaving 11 bases between. The CDR3 consists of 15 residues. CDR1 and CDR2 (germline): MGHRA, YSYEKL. The CDR3 sequence is CASSQGGLLQETQYF. The CDR3 nucleotides are TGCGCCAGCAGCCAAGGGGGATTGTTACAAGAGACCCAGTACTTC.

This clonotype was recorded a few times. The chain links TRBV27 to TRBJ2-3; D is possibly TRBD1 (6 bases). V lost 7 bases, J lost 6 bases, and 11 bases lay in between. This CDR3 spans 12 amino acids. Germline values: CDR1 MNHEY, CDR2 SMNVEV (reference sequence). CDR3 bases: TGTGCCAGCACCAACAGGGTTGATACGCAGTATTTT. Amino acids: CASTNRVDTQYF.

The gene calls are TRBV7-9 and TRBJ1-2, with a weak D call TRBD1 (6 bases). The CDR3 length is 14 residues. V was shortened by 1 base and J by 4 bases, with 10 bases between the two germline ends. Germline CDR1 SEHNR, CDR2 FQNEAQ (reference sequence). The CDR3 is CASSLETGFYGYTF. The CDR3 region has the DNA TGTGCCAGCAGCTTAGAAACAGGGTTCTATGGCTACACCTTC.

V and J are TRBV9 and TRBJ2-7; tentative D call: TRBD2 (5 bases). Between the trimmed V and J ends, which lost 2 bases and 0 bases, there was a span of 12 bases. The CDR3 extends over 15 amino acids. Per the germline V gene, CDR1 is SGDLS and CDR2 is YYNGEE. For the CDR3, the DNA is TGTGCCAGCAGCGTGGGTCCGGGAAGCTCCTACGAGCAGTACTTC. This translates into CASSVGPGSSYEQYF.

The chain employs TRBV6-5 and TRBJ2-4; unclear D gene. The J call may be mistaken, given a closer DNA end match to TRBJ2-5. Per germline, CDR1 MNHEY and CDR2 SVGAGI. This CDR3 has 11 amino acids. The CDR3 is CATGSWETQYF. The CDR3 coding sequence is TGTGCCACCGGAAGTTGGGAGACCCAGTACTTC.

The V and J genes are TRBV20-1 and TRBJ2-7, with 8 bases that match TRBD2. The V gene end was trimmed by 3 bases and the J gene end by 5 bases; junction bases not matched to a gene: 12. Germline CDR1 reads DFQATT; CDR2 reads SNEGSKA (reference sequence). The length of the CDR3 is 15 residues. The CDR3 sequence is CSASGETSALHEQYF. Here the CDR3 DNA reads TGCAGTGCTAGCGGAGAGACTAGCGCTTTACACGAGCAGTACTTC.

This chain links TRBV5-1 with TRBJ2-5, with 8 nucleotides matching TRBD1. This CDR3 comprises 12 residues. CDR1 is SGHRS and CDR2 is YFSETQ in the germline V gene. J was trimmed by 11 bases and V by 4 bases; bases with no gene match: 7. CDR3 region: CASSGADRGQYF. The CDR3 DNA follows: TGCGCCAGCAGCGGGGCAGACAGGGGACAGTACTTC. The full variable domain, completed using reference TRBV5-1 and TRBJ2-5, is KAGVTQTPRYLIKTRGQQVTLSCSPISGHRSVSWYQQTPGQGLQFLFEYFSETQRNKGNFPGRFSGRQFSNSRSEMNVSTLELGDSALYLCASSGADRGQYFGPGTRLLVL.

The gene calls are TRBV3-1 and TRBJ2-3; possibly TRBD2 for D (5 bases). Germline CDR1 is LGHDT and CDR2 is YNNKEL (reference sequence). V was clipped by 2 bases and J by 6 bases, with 15 bases between them. The CDR3 has 15 residues. CDR3 in amino acids: CASSQLRRTLDTQYF. CDR3 bases: TGTGCCAGCAGCCAATTAAGGCGGACTCTCGATACGCAGTATTTT.

This chain joins TRBV12-3 or TRBV12-4 and TRBJ1-2; possible D gene TRBD1, 5 bases. Deletions cut 3 bases from V and 1 base from J, with 9 bases between. The CDR3 consists of 14 residues. In DNA form, the CDR3 reads TGTGCCAGCAGTTTCCGGGACCTTAACTATGGCTACACCTTC. This codes for CASSFRDLNYGYTF.

The chain combines TRBV20-1 with TRBJ2-7; D perhaps matches TRBD1 (5 bases). Per the germline V gene, CDR1 is DFQATT and CDR2 is SNEGSKA (reference sequence). CDR3 size: 16 residues. Deletions cut 0 bases from V and 0 bases from J, with 15 bases between. The CDR3 here is CSARDAVRVSSYEQYF. The CDR3 DNA reads as TGCAGTGCTAGAGATGCAGTCAGGGTCAGCTCCTACGAGCAGTACTTC.